The text below deals with one T cell receptor (beta chain). The sample belongs to a study of monozygotic twins with inflammatory bowel disease. From the 5' RACE reads, TCRdb lists one entry per CDR3 protein and no DNA. The sample holds 440,000 or so distinct CDR3 sequences. The clonotype comes from a human donor with ulcerative colitis or Crohn's disease, or a healthy co-twin of an affected twin (not recorded which). The source material was blood.

The CDR3 sequence is CSAIAGYTYNEQFF. The chain employs TRBV20-1 and TRBJ2-1. The CDR3 is 14 amino acids. CDR1 and CDR2 from the germline V gene are DFQATT and SNEGSKA (reference sequence).